These 30 T cell receptor beta chains share one sample of origin, sequenced in a study of identical twins. Each CDR3 protein is one row after TCRdb ran MiXCR on the 5' RACE reads. The table lists hundreds of thousands of distinct CDR3 sequences, about 24% of them singletons. These sequences were also reported in another study, on T cells expressing NK-cell markers.

The sequenced material came from CD4+ T cells sorted from blood. The receptors come from a woman in her late teens or twenties in good health.

This sequence joins TRBV19 and TRBJ2-3; 7 nucleotides match TRBD2. The CDR3 sequence is 15 residues long. V dropped 7 bases and J dropped 4; count of bases not matched to a gene: 11. Germline CDR1 LNHDA, CDR2 SQIVND (reference sequence). The CDR3 protein is CASTGRGGYPDTQYF. CDR3 sequence (DNA): TGTGCCAGTACCGGACGGGGAGGGTACCCAGATACGCAGTATTTT.

A word on this clonotype: The junction departs from germline at one end; a sequencing error may be responsible. This sequence joins TRBV20-1 and TRBJ2-1; 8 bases map to TRBD2. The germline gives CDR1 DFQATT, CDR2 SNEGSKA (reference sequence). The CDR3 length is 14 residues. The CDR3 coding sequence is TGCAGTGGCGCTACTAGCGGCTCCTACAATGAGCAGCTCTTC. It specifies CSGATSGSYNEQLF.

This chain uses TRBV5-8 with TRBJ1-2; D might be TRBD1 (5 bases). Trimming left V 4 bases short and J 2 bases short, with 15 bases between. This CDR3 has 15 amino acids. Germline V gene lookup returns CDR1 SGHTS and CDR2 YDEGEE. The CDR3 here is CASSPGAHPNYGYTF. The CDR3, as DNA: TGTGCCAGCAGCCCCGGGGCCCACCCAAACTATGGCTACACCTTC.

The chain recombines TRBV12-3 or TRBV12-4 with TRBJ1-1, with a possible D match to TRBD1 (5 bases). This CDR3 has 14 residues. Trimming removed 3 bases from V and 4 bases from J, with 12 bases in between. The CDR3 protein is CASSFDGGATEAFF. CDR3 in DNA: TGTGCCAGCAGTTTTGACGGTGGGGCCACTGAAGCTTTCTTT.

The rearrangement joins TRBV3-1 to TRBJ1-6; D unclear. The CDR3 consists of 14 residues. With 4 bases removed from V and 4 bases from J, the gap between germline ends came to 8 bases. Germline CDR1 reads LGHDT; CDR2 reads YNNKEL (reference sequence). CDR3 amino acids: CASSPGRYNSPLHF. CDR3 DNA: TGTGCCAGCAGCCCCGGACGGTATAATTCACCCCTCCACTTT.

This clonotype was picked up a small number of times. This chain uses TRBV20-1 with TRBJ1-1; TRBD1 is a possible D gene (5 bases). There are 14 residues in the CDR3. V was pared by 1 base and J by 5 bases, with 14 bases between. Germline-derived CDR1 and CDR2 are DFQATT and SNEGSKA (reference sequence). The chain's CDR3 is CSARVPDTRTEAFF. Written as DNA, the CDR3 is TGCAGTGCTAGAGTACCGGACACGAGGACTGAAGCTTTCTTT.

This clonotype was found a few times. The chain recombines TRBV20-1 with TRBJ2-5, with a possible D match to TRBD1 (6 bases). V was pared by 6 bases and J by 1 base, with 21 bases between. This CDR3 contains 16 residues. Germline lookup yields CDR1 DFQATT and CDR2 SNEGSKA (reference sequence). CDR3 nucleotides: TGCAGTGCCCGCCAGTTAGGGGGAGTCGGCCAAGAGACCCAGTACTTC. Amino acids: CSARQLGGVGQETQYF.

This clonotype was seen only a few times. The J gene is TRBJ1-1, the V gene TRBV3-1; D remains ambiguous. The ends were cut back, 1 base at V and 4 bases at J, with 10 bases in the middle. The CDR3 spans 14 residues. Germline V gives CDR1 LGHDT, CDR2 YNNKEL (reference sequence). CDR3 bases: TGTGCCAGCAGCCAAGTCAGGCGCGCCACTGAAGCTTTCTTT. Translation gives CASSQVRRATEAFF.

The chain is built from TRBV20-1 and TRBJ2-3; D is undetermined. Germline CDR1 reads DFQATT; CDR2 reads SNEGSKA (reference sequence). Trimming stripped 0 bases from V and 2 bases from J, with 18 bases between. CDR3 length equals 17 residues. The CDR3 coding sequence is TGCAGTGCTAGAGATGGGTGGCCTTCACCGTTCACAGATACGCAGTATTTT. Translated, it gives CSARDGWPSPFTDTQYF.

This clonotype has just a few counts. This chain uses TRBV27 with TRBJ2-2; possibly TRBD2 for D (6 bases). Germline assignment: CDR1 MNHEY and CDR2 SMNVEV (reference sequence). Trimming removed 6 bases at V and 1 base at J, with 18 bases between. The CDR3 covers 17 residues. CDR3 region: CASRGRGWRVNTGELFF. For the CDR3, the DNA is TGTGCCAGCAGGGGAAGGGGTTGGAGGGTGAACACCGGGGAGCTGTTTTTT.

This clonotype was observed a handful of times. This rearrangement joins TRBV5-1 to TRBJ2-3; D gene ambiguous. V was trimmed by 4 bases and J by 2 bases, leaving 8 bases between them. In germline, CDR1 is SGHRS, CDR2 YFSETQ. The CDR3 sequence is 13 residues long. The CDR3 coding sequence is TGCGCCAGCAGCGGGTACCTCACAGATACGCAGTATTTT. Its protein is CASSGYLTDTQYF.

J is TRBJ2-3 and V is TRBV6-5, with 8 positions matching TRBD2. Per germline, CDR1 MNHEY and CDR2 SVGAGI. V dropped 4 bases and J dropped 5; count of bases not matched to a gene: 8. CDR3 length: 15 amino acids. The CDR3 reads CASSSTGGGIDTQYF. CDR3 nucleotide sequence: TGTGCCAGCAGTTCTACGGGGGGGGGCATAGATACGCAGTATTTT.

The table lists this clonotype with a few counts. The chain has TRBV5-1 and TRBJ2-1; perhaps TRBD1 as D (5 bases). The germline V gene encodes CDR1 SGHRS and CDR2 YFSETQ. CDR3 length equals 15 residues. The V gene lost 0 bases and the J gene lost 6 bases, with 13 bases spanning the gap. The CDR3 bases are TGCGCCAGCAGCTTGGTAGGGGCTTTAGTCAATGAGCAGTTCTTC. It encodes CASSLVGALVNEQFF.

The chain combines TRBV5-1 with TRBJ2-7; no definite D call. Trimming removed 6 bases from V and 2 bases from J, with 15 bases in between. The germline V gene has CDR1 SGHRS and CDR2 YFSETQ. This CDR3 spans 14 amino acids. The CDR3: CASIIPSRAYEQYF. The CDR3 region has the DNA TGCGCCAGCATCATCCCCTCACGGGCCTACGAGCAGTACTTC.

A few counts support this clonotype. This chain uses TRBV12-3 or TRBV12-4 with TRBJ2-7, with 9 bases that match TRBD2. CDR3 length: 15 residues. V lost 6 bases to trimming and J lost 5 bases; unmatched junction nucleotides: 11. The CDR3 DNA sequence: TGTGCCAGCAGACTTACTGGCGGGAGGGCCAACGAGCAGTACTTC. As protein: CASRLTGGRANEQYF.

This clonotype came up a few times. The V and J genes are TRBV18 and TRBJ2-7, with a tentative D call TRBD1 (6 bases). The length of the CDR3 is 12 residues. The germline V gene has CDR1 KGHSH and CDR2 LQKENI. With 6 bases removed from V and 3 bases from J, the gap between germline ends came to 9 bases. The CDR3 spells CASSGHLYEQYF. The CDR3 DNA reads as TGTGCCAGCTCGGGACACCTCTACGAGCAGTACTTC. The full variable domain, completed using reference TRBV18 and TRBJ2-7, is NAGVMQNPRHLVRRRGQEARLRCSPMKGHSHVYWYRQLPEEGLKFMVYLQKENIIDESGMPKERFSAEFPKEGPSILRIQQVVRGDSAAYFCASSGHLYEQYFGPGTRLTVT.

The gene calls are TRBV7-9 and TRBJ2-3; D not certain. Per the germline V gene, CDR1 is SEHNR and CDR2 is FQNEAQ (reference sequence). This CDR3 comprises 16 residues. V dropped 5 bases and J dropped 0 bases, with 15 bases sitting between them. CDR3 sequence: CASSPTRAGSTDTQYF. The DNA for the CDR3 is TGTGCCAGCAGCCCCACCCGGGCCGGTAGCACAGATACGCAGTATTTT.

The chain uses TRBV6-1 and TRBJ1-5, with D perhaps matching TRBD1 (5 bases). This CDR3 has 14 residues. The germline V and J ends were trimmed by 6 bases and 3 bases, with 12 bases remaining between them. Germline CDR1 MNHNS, CDR2 SASEGT. The CDR3 DNA is TGTGCCAGCAGAGACGGGGCGCTCAATCAGCCCCAGCATTTT. Residues: CASRDGALNQPQHF.

This chain uses TRBV21-1 with TRBJ2-2; TRBD2, the table's D call, was not compared with the DNA. TRBV21-1 is a pseudogene locus. The CDR3 has 17 amino acids. Here the CDR3 reads CASSRPVRGSGAGELFF. The CDR3, as DNA: TGTGCCAGCAGCCGACCCGTCCGGGGTAGCGGGGCCGGGGAGCTGTTTTTT.

V and J are TRBV4-3 and TRBJ2-7, with D perhaps matching TRBD1 or TRBD2 (5 bases each). The CDR3 runs to 14 residues. The V gene's germline CDR1 is LGHNA and CDR2 YSLEER. V was cut by 1 base and J by 6 bases, with 13 bases left in between. The CDR3: CASSQVGAIGEQYF. CDR3 sequence (DNA): TGCGCCAGCAGCCAAGTCGGGGCCATTGGCGAGCAGTACTTC.

This chain connects TRBV30 to TRBJ2-7; 8 nucleotides align to TRBD2. V shed 3 bases, J shed 2 bases, and the junction held 9 bases outside the gene matches. This CDR3 has 15 residues. CDR1 and CDR2 (germline): GTSNPN, SVGIG (reference sequence). Here the CDR3 DNA reads TGTGCCTGGAGACCAAGGGGAGCGGGAGCCTACGAGCAGTACTTC. It encodes CAWRPRGAGAYEQYF.

This clonotype came up many times. The chain employs TRBV20-1 and TRBJ2-1; 10 bases are a match to TRBD2. Germline V lookup: CDR1 DFQATT, CDR2 SNEGSKA (reference sequence). V gave up 0 bases and J gave up 4 bases; unmatched junction bases: 3. The CDR3 runs to 15 residues. This CDR3 is CSARDASGSYNEQFF. The CDR3 DNA reads as TGCAGTGCTAGAGATGCTAGCGGGAGTTACAATGAGCAGTTCTTC.

The chain recombines TRBV6-2 or TRBV6-3 with TRBJ1-1; D is undetermined. Per the germline V gene, CDR1 is MNHEY and CDR2 is SVGEGT. This CDR3 contains 17 residues. Trimming took off 5 bases at V and 0 bases at J, with 19 bases between the two ends. The CDR3 DNA reads as TGTGCCAGCAGTCGTACACTTAACAGAGGTATGAACACTGAAGCTTTCTTT. Translation gives CASSRTLNRGMNTEAFF.

V is TRBV6-1 and J is TRBJ1-5; D is unresolved. Between the trimmed V and J ends, which lost 6 bases and 1 base, there was a span of 7 bases. The CDR3 spans 13 residues. From germline, CDR1 is MNHNS and CDR2 SASEGT. This CDR3 is CASRAGSNQPQHF. DNA of the CDR3: TGTGCCAGCAGAGCGGGGAGCAATCAGCCCCAGCATTTT.

This clonotype was detected once. CDR3 loop: CASSPVERGRGGELFF. CDR3 DNA: TGTGCCAGCAGCCCTGTGGAGCGGGGGCGGGGCGGGGAGCTGTTTTTT. The genes are TRBV2 and TRBJ2-2; 8 nucleotides line up with TRBD2. This CDR3 has 16 amino acids. CDR1 is SNHLY and CDR2 is FYNNEI in the germline V gene. J lost 7 bases, V lost 6 bases, and 13 bases had no gene match.

This chain connects TRBV5-6 to TRBJ2-7, with 8 bases matching TRBD2. The CDR3 has 17 residues. V shed 0 bases, J shed 2 bases, and the junction held 10 bases outside the gene matches. Germline lookup yields CDR1 SGHDT and CDR2 YYEEEE. The CDR3 here is CASSLDGGAGVTYEQYF. CDR3 bases: TGTGCCAGCAGCTTGGACGGGGGGGCAGGGGTAACCTACGAGCAGTACTTC.

The chain uses TRBV15 and TRBJ2-1; TRBD2 agrees at 8 bases. The ends lost 1 base at V and 5 bases at J; junction bases unmatched: 4. Germline V lookup: CDR1 LNHNV, CDR2 YYDKDF (reference sequence). CDR3 length: 15 residues. The DNA for the CDR3 is TGTGCCACCAGCAGAGGAAGCGGGGGCCACAATGAGCAGTTCTTC. As protein: CATSRGSGGHNEQFF.

This clonotype was seen at least ten times. The rearrangement joins TRBV29-1 to TRBJ2-2; D might be TRBD1 (6 bases). The length of the CDR3 is 13 residues. The germline gives CDR1 SQVTM, CDR2 ANQGSEA. Between the trimmed V and J ends, which lost 6 bases and 5 bases, there was a span of 13 bases. CDR3 nucleotides: TGCAGCGTCCGAACAGGGAGAACCGGGGAGCTGTTTTTT. Its protein product is CSVRTGRTGELFF.

This rearrangement joins TRBV20-1 to TRBJ2-3; D gene unclear. Germline loops: CDR1 DFQATT, CDR2 SNEGSKA (reference sequence). The CDR3 is 11 residues long. The germline V and J ends were trimmed by 6 bases and 2 bases, with 6 bases remaining between them. The CDR3 is CSAQITDTQYF. The CDR3 bases are TGCAGTGCACAGATCACAGATACGCAGTATTTT.

This clonotype was observed at least ten times. The chain joins TRBV12-3 or TRBV12-4 to TRBJ2-3; 16 bases match TRBD2. V lost 7 bases and J lost 4; bases outside the gene matches: 8. This CDR3 comprises 17 residues. Written as DNA, the CDR3 is TGTGCCAGCACCCAGGGACTAGCGGGGGGGCTCGCAGATACGCAGTATTTT. Translated, it gives CASTQGLAGGLADTQYF.